This TCR beta chain was documented in a study of CD8+CD57+ T cells in acquired aplastic anemia. Study details: Recorded DNA amounts for sorted CD4+ and CD8+ cells had an average of 3.2 ug.

The authors sequenced patients whose flow cytometry had shown CD8+CD57+ cell expansion. Each of the patients presented with severe acquired aplastic anemia. No patient had been given any therapy when blood was sampled. This clonotype was counted ten times or more. Its matching antigen is unknown. Findings and limits, study-wide: For CD8+ Simpson's diversity, patients and controls showed no significant difference.

Researchers used genomic DNA as the template to profile TCR beta VDJ and CDR3. TCRdb fed the reads into MiXCR, producing one record per CDR3 protein. The sample includes hundreds of thousands of distinct CDR3 sequences, about half of them seen just once. The sequencing sample was made of sorted CD4+, CD8+, or CD8+CD57+ T cells (not recorded which) from PBMCs. This sequence was found in a human donor with aplastic anemia.

The CDR3 here is CASSIGGGGNQPQHF. For the CDR3, the DNA is TGTGCCAGTAGTATTGGCGGGGGTGGCAATCAGCCCCAGCATTTT. The rearrangement links TRBV19 to TRBJ1-5; D is perhaps TRBD1 (5 bases). This CDR3 contains 15 residues. CDR1 and CDR2 from the germline V gene are LNHDA and SQIVND (reference sequence). V was cut by 3 bases and J by 2 bases, with 11 bases left in between.